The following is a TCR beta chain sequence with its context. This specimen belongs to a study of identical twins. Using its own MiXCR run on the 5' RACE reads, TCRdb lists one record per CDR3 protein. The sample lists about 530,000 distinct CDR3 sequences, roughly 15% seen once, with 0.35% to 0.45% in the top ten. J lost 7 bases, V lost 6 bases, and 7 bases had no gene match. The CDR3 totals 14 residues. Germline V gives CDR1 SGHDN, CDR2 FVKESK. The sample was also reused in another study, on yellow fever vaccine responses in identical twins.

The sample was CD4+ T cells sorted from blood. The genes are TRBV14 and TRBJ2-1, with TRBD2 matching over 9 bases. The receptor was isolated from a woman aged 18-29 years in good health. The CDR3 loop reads CASRVAGAGNEQFF. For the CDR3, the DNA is TGTGCCAGCAGGGTAGCGGGAGCGGGGAATGAGCAGTTCTTC. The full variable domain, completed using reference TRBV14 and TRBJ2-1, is EAGVTQFPSHSVIEKGQTVTLRCDPISGHDNLYWYRRVMGKEIKFLLHFVKESKQDESGMPNNRFLAERTGGTYSTLKVQPAELEDSGVYFCASRVAGAGNEQFFGPGTRLTVL.